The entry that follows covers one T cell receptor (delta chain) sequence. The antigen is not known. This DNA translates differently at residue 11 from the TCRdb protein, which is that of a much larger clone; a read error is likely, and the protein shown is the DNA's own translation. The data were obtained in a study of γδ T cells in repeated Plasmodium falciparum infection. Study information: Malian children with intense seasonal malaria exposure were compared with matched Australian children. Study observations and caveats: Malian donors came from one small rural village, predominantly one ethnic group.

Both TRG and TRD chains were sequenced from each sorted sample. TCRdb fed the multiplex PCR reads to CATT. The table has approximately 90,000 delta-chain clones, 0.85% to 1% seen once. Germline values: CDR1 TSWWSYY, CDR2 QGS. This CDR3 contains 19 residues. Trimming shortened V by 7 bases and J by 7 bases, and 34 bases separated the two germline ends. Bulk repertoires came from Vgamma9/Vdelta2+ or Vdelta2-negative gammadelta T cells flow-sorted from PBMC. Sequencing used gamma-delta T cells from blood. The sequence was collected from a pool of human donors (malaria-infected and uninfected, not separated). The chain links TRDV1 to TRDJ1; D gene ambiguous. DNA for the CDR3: TGTGCTCTTGCGTCAGCACTCCGTCTCGGGCCCCCTCCTGCGGGTAAACTCATCTTT. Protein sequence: CALASALRLGPPPAGKLIF.